Shown below are 3 T cell receptor beta chains from a single sample sequenced in a study of beta chain features in type 1 diabetes. Sequencing targeted expressed TCRB transcripts, as all isolated RNA had been reverse transcribed. Assay used: immunoSEQ multiplex PCR; TCRdb lists only in-frame clones, some missing. The table lists 200,000 to 250,000 clones, around 10% of them singletons. Sequenced sample: naive CD4+ T cells from blood. Receptors originate from a woman aged 18-30 years in good health.

The table lists this clone with a few counts. The chain has TRBV11-1 and TRBJ2-1; 9 nucleotides line up with TRBD1. The CDR3 extends over 13 amino acids. V was pared by 5 bases and J by 6 bases, with 2 bases of the junction left unmatched. CDR1 SGHAT and CDR2 FQDESV come from the germline V gene (reference sequence). CDR3 loop: CASSVGQGNEQFF. DNA for the CDR3: TGTGCCAGCAGCGTGGGACAGGGCAATGAGCAGTTCTTC.

A few counts support this clone. V gene TRBV10-3 combines with J gene TRBJ2-5, with 11 positions matching TRBD2. Trimming removed 6 bases from V and 4 bases from J; junction bases left unmatched: 7. The V gene's germline CDR1 is ENHRY and CDR2 SYGVKD. The CDR3 is 15 amino acids. The CDR3 region has the DNA TGTGCCATCAGGCTTGCTAGCGGGGGGACAGAGACCCAGTACTTC. This translates into CAIRLASGGTETQYF.

The genes are TRBV29-1 and TRBJ2-3; 8 nucleotides line up with TRBD2. Per germline, CDR1 SQVTM and CDR2 ANQGSEA. CDR3 length equals 15 residues. V lost 4 bases, J lost 2 bases, and 8 bases stayed unmatched. The CDR3 DNA follows: TGCAGCGTTGGCGAGTCGGGACTAGTCACAGATACGCAGTATTTT. Its protein product is CSVGESGLVTDTQYF.